Included here is one TCR beta chain sequence, with context. Living in under 30 US areas, the participants were between roughly 18 and 89 years of age. Participants were placed into cohorts based on the clinical history they reported. This record comes from a study of blood T cell repertoires in COVID-19. Generated by immunoSEQ multiplex PCR, the TCRdb table keeps only in-frame clones and is missing some. The repertoire consists of roughly 180,000 clones, with 75% to 90% occurring once and the leading ten covering 5% to 7.5%. Germline assignment: CDR1 SQVTM and CDR2 ANQGSEA. The junction had 6 bases not matched to a gene; V was cut back by 2 bases and J by 9 bases. CDR3 length: 13 residues.

The sequence was collected from a man between 35 and 55 years old who had recovered from COVID-19. The sample comprised PBMCs or T cells enriched from blood (not recorded which). The J gene is TRBJ2-1, the V gene TRBV29-1, with TRBD2 identical over 8 bases. CDR3 sequence: CSVESGSTLEQFF. The CDR3 DNA follows: TGCAGCGTTGAAAGCGGGAGTACCCTTGAGCAGTTCTTC.